The rows below give T cell receptor beta chains drawn from one sample of a study of OX40 agonist ivuxolimab in advanced cancers. Profiling relied on immunoSEQ multiplex PCR, and the TCRdb table lists in-frame clones only, not all of them. This sample has 76,000 or so clones, with 85% to 95% found just once. This specimen was CD4+ or CD8+ T cells sorted from blood, taken in a trial of the OX40 agonist ivuxolimab. All receptors derive from an adult with an advanced solid tumor such as melanoma, head and neck, liver or kidney cancer. CDR3s leave out the opening cysteine and the closing phenylalanine or tryptophan. The D gene is left open where the match is weak. Size values are once, few and many counts, or a class for expanded clones, and some rows have none.

D	size	V	CDR3
NA	NA	TRBV9	ASSVVPTGMGNTIY
TRBD2	NA	TRBV11-3	ASSPSGRAKETQY
NA	NA	TRBV6-6	ASSYVVETQY
TRBD2	NA	TRBV5-6	ASSFSGGPYNEQF
TRBD2	NA	TRBV27	ASSLQTSGRAPQY
NA	NA	TRBV27	ASSLLAGSNQPQH
TRBD1	once	TRBV9	ASSGGGAGGELF
NA	few	TRBV5-1	ASSLAYERGLDGYT
NA	NA	TRBV11-1	ASSPFRSRYEQY
NA	NA	TRBV14	ASSRSNEKLF
NA	NA	TRBV7-8	ASSSGASWQY
NA	NA	TRBV21-1	ASSIRTAPGPQH
TRBD1	NA	TRBV9	ASSPTGGMPQH
TRBD2	NA	TRBV9	ASSLGSGALDTQY
TRBD2	NA	TRBV13	ASSSRLAGNTGELF
TRBD2	once	TRBV7-9	ASSSLAVLTDTQY
NA	NA	TRBV10-3	AISLADLQETQY
NA	NA	TRBV15	ATSSVMTGELF
TRBD1	NA	TRBV5-8	ASSLYIRDREQGEQF
NA	NA	TRBV21-1	ASSKGTGRSGEQY
TRBD2	NA	TRBV7-2	ASSPASGSYEQY
TRBD1	NA	TRBV10-1	ASSEVGQGADTQY
TRBD1	few	TRBV9	ASSPGQGNYEQY
TRBD2	once	TRBV28	ASSWGLAGPEQF
NA	NA	TRBV6-5	ASSPGTYEQY
NA	NA	TRBV13	ASSLPGSSYNEQF
NA	NA	TRBV27	ASRQTGSHAYEQY
TRBD2	NA	TRBV19	ASSIEWSSGMGKNIQY
TRBD2	NA	TRBV12-5	ASGIAGPLNEQF
NA	NA	TRBV7-1	ASSLEGVGYEQY
NA	NA	TRBV11-2	ASSGGRFYGYT
TRBD1	NA	TRBV9	ASSEVGQGGEKLF
NA	NA	TRBV7-6	ASGGGNTEAF
TRBD2	NA	TRBV19	ASSMTSLGSNEQF
TRBD2	NA	TRBV29-1	SVVVGLAGPYEQY
NA	NA	TRBV10-1	ASSEFKGGEETQY
NA	NA	TRBV11-2	ASSPEAGAEQY